In its sample, the clone carrying this T cell receptor (beta chain) is medium-sized. A single base separates this from a much larger clone, so it may be a read error. This specimen belongs to a study of tumor-infiltrating lymphocytes in oesophageal squamous cell carcinoma. A single record per CDR3 protein comes from TCRdb applying MiXCR to the PCR reads. The sample shows some 10,000 distinct CDR3 sequences, roughly 50% of them seen only once. The junction had 14 bases not matched to a gene; V was cut back by 6 bases and J by 7 bases. Germline values: CDR1 MNHNS, CDR2 SASEGT. The CDR3 is 15 residues long.

The J gene is TRBJ2-7, the V gene TRBV6-1; 8 bases align to TRBD1. The sequencing input was esophageal tumor tissue. The origin of this receptor is a male donor with esophageal squamous cell carcinoma. This CDR3 is CASSLEYRGASEQYF. The CDR3 coding sequence is TGTGCCAGCAGCTTAGAATACAGGGGGGCGAGTGAGCAGTACTTC.